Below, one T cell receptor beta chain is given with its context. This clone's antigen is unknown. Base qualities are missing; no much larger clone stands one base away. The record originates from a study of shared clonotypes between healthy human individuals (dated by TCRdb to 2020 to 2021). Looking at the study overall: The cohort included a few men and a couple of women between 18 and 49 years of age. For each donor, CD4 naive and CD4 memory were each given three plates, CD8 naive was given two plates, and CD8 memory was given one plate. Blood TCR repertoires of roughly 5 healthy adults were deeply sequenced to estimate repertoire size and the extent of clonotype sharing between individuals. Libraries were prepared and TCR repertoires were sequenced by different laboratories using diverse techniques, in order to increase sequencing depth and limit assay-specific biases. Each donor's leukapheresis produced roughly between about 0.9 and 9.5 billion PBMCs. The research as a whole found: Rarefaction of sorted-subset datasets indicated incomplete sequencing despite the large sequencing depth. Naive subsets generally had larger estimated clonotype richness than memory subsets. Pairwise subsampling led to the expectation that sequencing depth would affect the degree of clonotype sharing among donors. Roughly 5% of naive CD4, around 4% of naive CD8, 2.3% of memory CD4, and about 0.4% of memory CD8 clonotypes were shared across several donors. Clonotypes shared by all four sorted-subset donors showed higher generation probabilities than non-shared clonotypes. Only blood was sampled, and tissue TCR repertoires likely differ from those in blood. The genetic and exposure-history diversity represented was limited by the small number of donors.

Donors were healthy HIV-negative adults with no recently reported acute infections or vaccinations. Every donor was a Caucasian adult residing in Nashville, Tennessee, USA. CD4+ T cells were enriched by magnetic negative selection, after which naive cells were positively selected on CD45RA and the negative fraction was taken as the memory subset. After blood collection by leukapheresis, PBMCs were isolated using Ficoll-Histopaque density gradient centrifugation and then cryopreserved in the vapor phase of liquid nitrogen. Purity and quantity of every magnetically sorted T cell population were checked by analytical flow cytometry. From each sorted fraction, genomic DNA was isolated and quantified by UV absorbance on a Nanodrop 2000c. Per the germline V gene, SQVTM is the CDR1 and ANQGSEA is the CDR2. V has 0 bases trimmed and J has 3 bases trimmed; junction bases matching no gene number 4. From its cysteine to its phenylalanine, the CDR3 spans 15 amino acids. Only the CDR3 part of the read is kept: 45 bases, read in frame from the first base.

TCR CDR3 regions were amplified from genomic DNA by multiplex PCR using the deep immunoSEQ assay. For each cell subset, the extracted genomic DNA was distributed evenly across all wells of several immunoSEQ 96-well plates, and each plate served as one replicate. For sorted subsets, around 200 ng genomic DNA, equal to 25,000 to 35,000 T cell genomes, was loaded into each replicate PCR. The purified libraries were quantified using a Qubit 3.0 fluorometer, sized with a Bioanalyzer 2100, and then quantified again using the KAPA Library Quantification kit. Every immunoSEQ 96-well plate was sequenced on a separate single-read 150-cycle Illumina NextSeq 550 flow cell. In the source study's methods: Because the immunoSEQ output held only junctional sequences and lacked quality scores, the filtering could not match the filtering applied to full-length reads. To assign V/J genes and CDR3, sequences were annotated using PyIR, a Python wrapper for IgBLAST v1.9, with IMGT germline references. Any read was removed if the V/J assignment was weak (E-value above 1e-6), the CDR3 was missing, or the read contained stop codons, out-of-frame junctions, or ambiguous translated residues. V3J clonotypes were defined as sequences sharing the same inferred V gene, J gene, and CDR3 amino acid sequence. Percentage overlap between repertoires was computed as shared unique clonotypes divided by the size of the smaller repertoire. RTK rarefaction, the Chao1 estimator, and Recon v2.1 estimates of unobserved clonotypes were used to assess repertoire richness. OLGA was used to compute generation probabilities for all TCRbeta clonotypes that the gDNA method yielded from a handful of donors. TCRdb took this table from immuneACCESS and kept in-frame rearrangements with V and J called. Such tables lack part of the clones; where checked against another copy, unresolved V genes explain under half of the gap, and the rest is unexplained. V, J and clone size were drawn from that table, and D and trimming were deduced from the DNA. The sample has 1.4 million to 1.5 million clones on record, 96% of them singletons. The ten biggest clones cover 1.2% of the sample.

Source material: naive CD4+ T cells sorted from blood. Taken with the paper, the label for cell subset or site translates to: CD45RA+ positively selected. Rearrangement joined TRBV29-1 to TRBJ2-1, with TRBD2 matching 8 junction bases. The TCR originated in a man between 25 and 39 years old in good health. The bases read TGCAGCGTTGAAGATCGTCTAGCGGGCTACAATGAGCAGTTCTTC. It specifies CSVEDRLAGYNEQFF.